These 9 T cell receptor beta chains originate from one sample sequenced in a study of blood T cell repertoires in COVID-19. Clones were read by immunoSEQ multiplex PCR, and TCRdb kept only the in-frame ones, dropping some. This table has about 270,000 clones, 80% to 95% appearing once. The sequenced material came from peripheral blood. These receptors originate from a person aged 18 to 29 with COVID-19, enrolled during active disease.

This rearrangement joins TRBV19 to TRBJ2-1; the match to TRBD2 covers 9 bases. Germline loops: CDR1 LNHDA, CDR2 SQIVND (reference sequence). The trim removed 3 bases at V and 6 bases at J, leaving 18 bases unmatched. There are 19 residues in the CDR3. Here the CDR3 reads CASSILWASGATHRNEQFF. Written as DNA, the CDR3 is TGTGCCAGTAGTATTTTATGGGCTAGCGGGGCTACACACCGCAATGAGCAGTTCTTC.

Notes on this clone: The sample holds other DNA sequences that translate to the same CDR3. The chain uses TRBV6-5 and TRBJ2-7; 7 bases align to TRBD1. Looked up from germline, CDR1 is MNHEY and CDR2 is SVGAGI. V was clipped by 3 bases and J by 0 bases; unmatched bases: 2. The CDR3 is made up of 14 amino acids. The CDR3 spells CASSYTGDSYEQYF. The CDR3 bases are TGTGCCAGCAGTTATACAGGGGACTCCTACGAGCAGTACTTC.

V and J are TRBV11-2 and TRBJ1-2; weak D call: TRBD1 (5 bases). Trimming cost V 0 bases and J 2 bases, with 10 bases left between them. The CDR3 is 15 residues long. CDR1 is SGHAT and CDR2 is FQNNGV in the germline V gene. The CDR3 DNA reads as TGTGCCAGCAGCTTAGAGCGGGGCAGGAACTATGGCTACACCTTC. Amino acid sequence: CASSLERGRNYGYTF.

This chain uses TRBV2 with TRBJ1-1; a possible D gene is TRBD1 (6 bases). This CDR3 is 12 amino acids long. V was trimmed by 8 bases and J by 3 bases, leaving 10 bases between them. Per germline, CDR1 SNHLY and CDR2 FYNNEI. CDR3: CASSGQYTEAFF. DNA for the CDR3: TGTGCCAGCTCTGGACAGTACACTGAAGCTTTCTTT.

This clone has only one observation. The chain recombines TRBV27 with TRBJ2-3; 10 bases fit TRBD1. J gave up 5 bases and V 5 bases, and 13 bases lay outside the gene matches. Germline lookup yields CDR1 MNHEY and CDR2 SMNVEV (reference sequence). CDR3 length: 17 residues. CDR3 residues: CASSRSPGQGLGDTQYF. DNA for the CDR3: TGTGCCAGCAGTAGATCCCCGGGACAGGGGTTGGGAGATACGCAGTATTTT.

The chain joins TRBV30 to TRBJ2-1; TRBD2 matches at 8 bases. The CDR3 is 15 amino acids. The germline CDR1 and CDR2 sequences are GTSNPN and SVGIG (reference sequence). V lost 0 bases, J lost 4 bases, and 5 bases stayed unmatched. This CDR3 reads CAWSVSSGVYNEQFF. CDR3 DNA: TGTGCCTGGAGTGTAAGTAGCGGGGTTTACAATGAGCAGTTCTTC. Using reference TRBV30 and TRBJ2-1 for the parts outside the CDR3, the full variable domain is SQTIHQWPATLVQPVGSPLSLECTVEGTSNPNLYWYRQAAGRGLQLLFYSVGIGQISSEVPQNLSASRPQDRQFILSSKKLLLSDSGFYLCAWSVSSGVYNEQFFGPGTRLTVL.

The CDR3 spells CASSPDRVHEQYF. The CDR3 nucleotides are TGCGCCAGCAGCCCGGACAGGGTCCACGAGCAGTACTTC. The chain links TRBV4-3 to TRBJ2-7; 8 bases fit TRBD1. Trimming took 4 bases from V and 5 from J; bases not matched to a gene: 4. CDR1 and CDR2 (germline): LGHNA, YSLEER. The CDR3 contains 13 residues.

The chain is built from TRBV4-1 and TRBJ2-1; D might be TRBD2 (5 bases). Germline CDR1 MGHRA, CDR2 YSYEKL. Trimming stripped 0 bases from V and 3 bases from J, with 9 bases between. CDR3 size: 15 residues. CDR3: CASSQDSAGYNEQFF. The CDR3, as DNA: TGCGCCAGCAGCCAAGATAGCGCAGGCTACAATGAGCAGTTCTTC.

The J gene is TRBJ1-1, the V gene TRBV24-1; D might be TRBD1 (5 bases). Germline CDR1 reads KGHDR; CDR2 reads SFDVKD. The CDR3 runs 13 residues. V shed 2 bases and J shed 8 bases, with 11 bases lying between them. The CDR3 reads CATSDYKTEEAFF. In DNA, the CDR3 is TGTGCCACCAGTGATTACAAGACAGAAGAAGCTTTCTTT.